The 27 T cell receptor beta chains presented below share a single source sample, sequenced in a study of T cells in Graves' hyperthyroidism and ophthalmopathy. Amplification of TCR beta CDR3 regions was performed using RNA transcripts as template. Carried out on the TCR CDR3, a first-round RT-PCR used the HTBI primer set. TCRdb re-called the multiplex PCR reads with MiXCR, one entry per CDR3 protein. The sample holds hundreds of thousands of distinct CDR3 sequences; 11% to 15% are singletons and the top ten take 10% to 13%. The sequencing sample was made of blood. These receptors were collected from a young woman with Graves' hyperthyroidism.

Concerning this clonotype itself: It is likely a read error, because the conserved phenylalanine at the end of the CDR3 is missing. The V call is TRBV7-9, the J call TRBJ2-1, with D possibly matching TRBD2 (5 bases). CDR3 length: 15 amino acids. The V gene lost 6 bases and the J gene lost 0 bases, with 12 bases spanning the gap. Germline V gene lookup returns CDR1 SEHNR and CDR2 FQNEAQ (reference sequence). The CDR3 DNA reads TGTGCCAGCAGTCTGTCGGGGAGCTCCTACAATGAGCAGTTCCTC. It specifies CASSLSGSSYNEQFL.

The chain has TRBV20-1 and TRBJ2-7, with TRBD2 matching 13 bases. The trim removed 5 bases at V and 1 base at J, leaving 11 bases unmatched. Germline CDR1 is DFQATT and CDR2 is SNEGSKA (reference sequence). The CDR3 contains 17 residues. The DNA of the CDR3 is TGCAGTGCTTGGGGGGGACTAGCGGGACCGGGGTCCTACGAGCAGTACTTC. Translation gives CSAWGGLAGPGSYEQYF.

The rearrangement joins TRBV28 to TRBJ1-6, with a weak D call TRBD1 (5 bases). The CDR3 has 14 amino acids. V shed 6 bases and J shed 7 bases, with 13 bases lying between them. Germline lookup yields CDR1 MDHEN and CDR2 SYDVKM. CDR3 nucleotides: TGTGCCAGCAGGTACGGGGCACCGAATTCACCCCTCCACTTT. The encoded protein is CASRYGAPNSPLHF.

V usage is TRBV4-1 and J usage is TRBJ1-4; 8 bases are a match to TRBD1. The CDR3 consists of 15 residues. Germline CDR1 and CDR2: MGHRA and YSYEKL. The V segment lost 4 bases and the J segment 2 bases; nucleotides outside the gene matches: 3. This chain's CDR3 is CASSRRTGTNEKLFF. The CDR3 region has the DNA TGCGCCAGCAGCCGAAGGACAGGGACTAATGAAAAACTGTTTTTT.

This clonotype was seen ten or more times. The rearrangement joins TRBV7-3 to TRBJ2-1; D unclear. The V end lost 5 bases, the J end lost 8 bases, and 13 bases lay between the germline ends. CDR1 and CDR2 (germline): SGHTA, FQGTGA. There are 13 residues in the CDR3. The CDR3 spells CASSLRPLHEQFF. The CDR3 nucleotides read TGTGCCAGCAGCCTCCGGCCGCTCCATGAGCAGTTCTTC. Drawing the rest from reference TRBV7-3 and TRBJ2-1, the complete variable domain is GAGVSQTPSNKVTEKGKYVELRCDPISGHTALYWYRQSLGQGPEFLIYFQGTGAADDSGLPNDRFFAVRPEGSVSTLKIQRTERGDSAVYLCASSLRPLHEQFFGPGTRLTVL.

This clonotype was counted a few times. The genes are TRBV5-6 and TRBJ1-6, with 7 bases aligning to TRBD1. Looked up from germline, CDR1 is SGHDT and CDR2 is YYEEEE. This CDR3 region has 15 residues. Trimming removed 0 bases from V and 8 bases from J; junction bases left unmatched: 5. CDR3 sequence: CASSLAGGGDSPLHF. As DNA, the CDR3 is TGTGCCAGCAGCTTGGCAGGGGGAGGGGATTCACCCCTCCACTTT.

This clonotype was detected ten times or more. V and J are TRBV27 and TRBJ2-7, with TRBD1 matching 10 bases. Germline values: CDR1 MNHEY, CDR2 SMNVEV (reference sequence). J gave up 2 bases and V 11 bases, and 9 bases lay outside the gene matches. The CDR3 runs 14 residues. CDR3 coding DNA: TGTGCCTTACCGGGACAGGGGCACCCCTACGAGCAGTACTTC. Translation: CALPGQGHPYEQYF.

This clonotype was observed a handful of times. Here the CDR3 reads CASSLTSGRAGEQFF. The CDR3 nucleotides are TGTGCCAGCAGTTTGACTAGCGGGAGGGCCGGGGAGCAGTTCTTC. V usage is TRBV6-1 and J usage is TRBJ2-1, with 14 bases that match TRBD2. The V and J ends lost 5 bases and 10 bases, in that order; junction bases with no gene match: 7. This CDR3 contains 15 residues. Germline V lookup: CDR1 MNHNS, CDR2 SASEGT.

This clonotype was seen repeatedly, ten times or more. The V call is TRBV20-1, the J call TRBJ2-1; 7 bases line up with TRBD1. CDR3 length: 13 residues. CDR1 is DFQATT and CDR2 is SNEGSKA in the germline V gene (reference sequence). V gave up 3 bases and J gave up 5 bases; unmatched junction bases: 4. This CDR3 is CSARGDSNNEQFF. CDR3 DNA: TGCAGTGCTAGGGGGGACAGTAACAATGAGCAGTTCTTC.

The gene calls are TRBV9 and TRBJ1-5; D remains ambiguous. The CDR3 contains 15 residues. Germline assignment: CDR1 SGDLS and CDR2 YYNGEE. V lost 4 bases and J 2 bases, leaving 13 bases between the germline ends. CDR3 sequence reads: CASSPRGGGNQPQHF. CDR3 nucleotides: TGTGCCAGCAGCCCACGCGGAGGAGGCAATCAGCCCCAGCATTTT.

This clonotype was picked up a small number of times. V gene TRBV6-5 combines with J gene TRBJ2-2; TRBD1 is a possible D gene (6 bases). Germline loops: CDR1 MNHEY, CDR2 SVGAGI. V shed 0 bases and J shed 6 bases, with 11 bases lying between them. The CDR3 sequence is 15 residues long. The CDR3 protein is CASSYSQGMAGELFF. The CDR3 DNA is TGTGCCAGCAGTTACTCGCAGGGGATGGCCGGGGAGCTGTTTTTT.

The chain carries TRBV7-9 and TRBJ1-4; weak D call: TRBD1 (6 bases). Trimming stripped 4 bases from V and 7 bases from J, with 13 bases between. Germline CDR1 and CDR2: SEHNR and FQNEAQ (reference sequence). The CDR3 spans 14 residues. CDR3 protein: CASSSPTGGEKLFF. The CDR3 region has the DNA TGTGCCAGCAGCTCCCCGACAGGTGGTGAAAAACTGTTTTTT. The full variable domain, in which reference TRBV7-9 and TRBJ1-4 provide the parts outside the CDR3, is DTGVSQNPRHKITKRGQNVTFRCDPISEHNRLYWYRQTLGQGPEFLTYFQNEAQLEKSRLLSDRFSAERPKGSFSTLEIQRTEQGDSAMYLCASSSPTGGEKLFFGSGTQLSVL.

At least ten counts were recorded for this clonotype. V usage is TRBV20-1 and J usage is TRBJ2-7; 11 bases are shared with TRBD2. The CDR3 has 14 residues. Germline CDR1 and CDR2: DFQATT and SNEGSKA (reference sequence). V trimming: 3 bases; J trimming: 3 bases; junction bases outside the gene matches: 4. The CDR3 region has the DNA TGCAGTGCTAGCTCCGGGACTAGCGGCTACGAGCAGTACTTC. It codes for CSASSGTSGYEQYF.

There are many counts of this clonotype. The chain recombines TRBV28 with TRBJ1-5; no definite D call. Germline V gene data show CDR1 as MDHEN and CDR2 as SYDVKM. V shed 2 bases and J shed 6 bases, with 2 bases lying between them. CDR3 length equals 11 residues. CDR3 in DNA: TGTGCCAGCAGTTTAAGTCAGCCCCAGCATTTT. Translating gives CASSLSQPQHF. The complete variable domain, with remaining parts taken from reference TRBV28 and TRBJ1-5, reads DVKVTQSSRYLVKRTGEKVFLECVQDMDHENMFWYRQDPGLGLRLIYFSYDVKMKEKGDIPEGYSVSREKKERFSLILESASTNQTSMYLCASSLSQPQHFGDGTRLSIL.

This clonotype occurred many times. CDR3 nucleotides: TGTGCCAGCAGTTATGCGTTTGGTGACAGAACATACGAGCAGTACTTC. Translating it yields CASSYAFGDRTYEQYF. The V gene is TRBV12-3 or TRBV12-4, the J gene TRBJ2-7, with D possibly TRBD1 on 5 matching bases. V was shortened by 4 bases and J by 4 bases, with 20 bases between the two germline ends. This CDR3 has 16 amino acids.

This clonotype appeared a single time. The rearrangement links TRBV19 to TRBJ2-1, with D possibly TRBD1 on 6 matching bases. Looked up from germline, CDR1 is LNHDA and CDR2 is SQIVND (reference sequence). This CDR3 contains 17 residues. V was trimmed by 3 bases and J by 3 bases, leaving 18 bases between them. The CDR3 nucleotides read TGTGCCAGTAGTATTCAGGTAGGGACACCTCTCTACAATGAGCAGTTCTTC. This gives the protein CASSIQVGTPLYNEQFF. The whole variable domain, filled in from reference TRBV19 and TRBJ2-1, reads DGGITQSPKYLFRKEGQNVTLSCEQNLNHDAMYWYRQDPGQGLRLIYYSQIVNDFQKGDIAEGYSVSREKKESFPLTVTSAQKNPTAFYLCASSIQVGTPLYNEQFFGPGTRLTVL.

This chain uses TRBV6-1 with TRBJ2-7; 10 bases agree with TRBD2. The CDR3 totals 16 residues. In germline, CDR1 is MNHNS, CDR2 SASEGT. V lost 7 bases and J lost 1; bases outside the gene matches: 10. The CDR3 region has the DNA TGTGCCAGCACGAGCCCGGGACTAGCGAGATCCTACGAGCAGTACTTC. This gives the protein CASTSPGLARSYEQYF.

This clonotype has at least ten counts. V and J are TRBV12-3 or TRBV12-4 and TRBJ1-1; unclear D gene. V lost 6 bases and J lost 0, with 5 bases in between. CDR3 size: 12 residues. CDR3 DNA sequence: TGTGCCAGCAGGTTGCTGAACACTGAAGCTTTCTTT. Amino acids: CASRLLNTEAFF.

The CDR3 coding sequence is TGTGCCAGCACCCAAAACAGGGGGCCCTCCTACGAGCAGTACTTC. Its translation is CASTQNRGPSYEQYF. The chain combines TRBV2 with TRBJ2-7, with TRBD1 matching over 9 bases. V shed 7 bases and J 0 bases; nucleotides not matched to a gene: 7. Germline V gene data show CDR1 as SNHLY and CDR2 as FYNNEI. The length of the CDR3 is 15 residues. Combining the CDR3 with reference TRBV2 and TRBJ2-7 gives the whole variable domain EPEVTQTPSHQVTQMGQEVILRCVPISNHLYFYWYRQILGQKVEFLVSFYNNEISEKSEIFDDQFSVERPDGSNFTLKIRSTKLEDSAMYFCASTQNRGPSYEQYFGPGTRLTVT.

J is TRBJ1-1 and V is TRBV29-1, with D possibly being TRBD1 (6 bases). Trimming took off 7 bases at V and 0 bases at J, with 12 bases between the two ends. The V gene's germline CDR1 is SQVTM and CDR2 ANQGSEA. The CDR3 has 13 residues. CDR3 sequence reads: CSARTVMNTEAFF. The CDR3 bases are TGCAGCGCAAGGACAGTCATGAACACTGAAGCTTTCTTT.

This clonotype was seen at least ten times. The chain recombines TRBV11-2 with TRBJ1-1; D gene unclear. From germline, CDR1 is SGHAT and CDR2 FQNNGV. The V gene lost 1 base and the J gene lost 5 bases, with 8 bases spanning the gap. CDR3 length: 13 amino acids. The CDR3 nucleotides are TGTGCCAGCAGCTTAGTTTGGCGGACTGAAGCTTTCTTT. The encoded protein is CASSLVWRTEAFF.

This clonotype was seen more than once but under ten times. This chain uses TRBV27 with TRBJ2-7, with 11 bases fitting TRBD2. The germline V gene has CDR1 MNHEY and CDR2 SMNVEV (reference sequence). V trimming: 6 bases; J trimming: 6 bases; junction bases outside the gene matches: 16. The CDR3 consists of 17 residues. In DNA form, the CDR3 reads TGTGCCAGCAGCCCCTTCATAGCGGGAGGGCCCGGATCCGAGCAGTACTTC. This encodes CASSPFIAGGPGSEQYF.

The chain couples TRBV19 to TRBJ2-3; maybe TRBD1 (5 bases). V gave up 3 bases and J gave up 3 bases, with 13 bases separating them. Germline V gives CDR1 LNHDA, CDR2 SQIVND (reference sequence). The CDR3 is 15 residues long. DNA of the CDR3: TGTGCCAGTAGTATTCTCTCGACAGCAACAGATACGCAGTATTTT. This codes for CASSILSTATDTQYF. Full variable domain (missing parts from reference TRBV19 and TRBJ2-3): DGGITQSPKYLFRKEGQNVTLSCEQNLNHDAMYWYRQDPGQGLRLIYYSQIVNDFQKGDIAEGYSVSREKKESFPLTVTSAQKNPTAFYLCASSILSTATDTQYFGPGTRLTVL.

This clonotype was seen a handful of times. The chain is built from TRBV6-1 and TRBJ2-2, with D unresolved. The CDR3 spans 15 residues. Germline V gene data show CDR1 as MNHNS and CDR2 as SASEGT. The ends were cut back, 8 bases at V and 1 base at J, with 14 bases in the middle. CDR3 amino acids: CASRPLTMNTGELFF. Written as DNA, the CDR3 is TGTGCCAGCCGCCCCCTCACAATGAACACCGGGGAGCTGTTTTTT.

This chain joins TRBV6-5 and TRBJ1-1, with 7 bases aligning to TRBD1. This CDR3 has 15 amino acids. In germline, CDR1 is MNHEY, CDR2 SVGAGI. With V trimmed by 2 bases and J by 6 bases, 9 bases remained unmatched. The CDR3 region has the DNA TGTGCCAGCAGTTACAGGACAGGTTCCAACCCTGAAGCTTTCTTT. Translated, it gives CASSYRTGSNPEAFF.

This clonotype has just a few counts. This clone may be a read error of a much larger clone one base away. This chain joins TRBV13 and TRBJ2-7, with 9 bases identical to TRBD2. The end of the DNA fits TRBJ2-1 better, so the J call may be wrong. The germline CDR1 and CDR2 sequences are PRHDT and FYEKMQ (reference sequence). The CDR3 consists of 14 residues. This CDR3 is CASGGGGGPHEQFF. The CDR3 nucleotides are TGTGCCAGCGGCGGGGGGGGAGGGCCCCACGAGCAGTTCTTC.

The genes are TRBV12-3 or TRBV12-4 and TRBJ2-7, with TRBD1 matching 9 bases. This CDR3 region has 15 residues. The V and J ends lost 5 bases and 3 bases, in that order; junction bases with no gene match: 8. CDR3 coding DNA: TGTGCCAGCAGTCCCGACAGGGGGGACAACTACGAGCAGTACTTC. This sequence encodes CASSPDRGDNYEQYF.